This TCR beta chain was recovered during a study of shared clonotypes between healthy human individuals. V lost 6 bases, J lost 2 bases, and 10 bases lay in between. The CDR3 is made up of 14 amino acids. Germline V CDR1 and CDR2: MDHEN, SYDVKM. Study results and caveats: The study generally estimated greater richness for naive than memory subsets.

Notes on this clone: Its antigen is as yet unknown.

Repertoires were generated with immunoSEQ multiplex PCR, while TCRdb's copy carries only in-frame clones and drops some. The sample has about 730,000 clones; over 60% are singletons. The sample taken for sequencing was memory CD4+ T cells sorted from blood. Subset indicated: CD45RA-negative fraction. This clonotype was sampled from a woman in her 30s in good health. V is TRBV28 and J is TRBJ1-4; D is uncertain. Here the CDR3 DNA reads TGTGCCAGCAGCCAGTGGAGCACTAATGAAAAACTGTTTTTT. Translating gives CASSQWSTNEKLFF.